Shown below are 19 T cell receptor beta chains from a single sample sequenced in a study of early T cells in non-severe SARS-CoV-2 infection. TCRdb independently ran MiXCR on the 5' RACE reads; one entry per CDR3 protein. The data contain 25,000 to 35,000 distinct CDR3 sequences, around 5.4% of them singletons. The sample comprised whole blood. These receptor sequences come from an adult who was a healthcare worker with PCR-confirmed SARS-CoV-2 infection or an uninfected control (not recorded which).

This clonotype was seen at least ten times. This chain links TRBV29-1 with TRBJ2-2; TRBD2 matches at 12 bases. CDR3 length: 14 amino acids. In germline, CDR1 is SQVTM, CDR2 ANQGSEA. V shed 6 bases, J shed 7 bases, and the junction held 6 bases outside the gene matches. The CDR3 coding sequence is TGCAGCGTACGACTAGCGGGAGCGATCGGGGAGCTGTTTTTT. It translates to CSVRLAGAIGELFF.

The V call is TRBV10-3, the J call TRBJ2-1; a possible D gene is TRBD1 (6 bases). In germline, CDR1 is ENHRY, CDR2 SYGVKD. This CDR3 spans 16 amino acids. The germline V and J ends were trimmed by 6 bases and 1 base, with 16 bases remaining between them. Written as DNA, the CDR3 is TGTGCCATCAGCAACACAGGGCCCCTGTCCTACAATGAGCAGTTCTTC. Translating gives CAISNTGPLSYNEQFF.

This clonotype came up a few times. The chain carries TRBV20-1 and TRBJ1-2; unclear D gene. The CDR3 runs 12 residues. The ends were cut back, 8 bases at V and 4 bases at J, with 14 bases in the middle. From germline, CDR1 is DFQATT and CDR2 SNEGSKA (reference sequence). The CDR3 region is CSTGPRSYGYTF. The CDR3 DNA reads TGCAGTACTGGACCCAGGAGCTATGGCTACACCTTC.

In this sample, this clonotype turned up many times. The genes are TRBV20-1 and TRBJ2-3; 8 bases fit TRBD1. Looked up from germline, CDR1 is DFQATT and CDR2 is SNEGSKA (reference sequence). The CDR3 totals 14 residues. V lost 7 bases to trimming and J lost 3 bases; unmatched junction nucleotides: 9. The CDR3 region has the DNA TGCAGTGGGAGGGCAGGGGGCTGGACAGATACGCAGTATTTT. This encodes CSGRAGGWTDTQYF.

There are a few counts of this clonotype. CDR3 in amino acids: CASSLATPGANVLTF. DNA of the CDR3: TGCGCCAGCAGCTTGGCGACCCCTGGGGCCAACGTCCTGACTTTC. V and J are TRBV5-1 and TRBJ2-6; D gene unclear. The V end lost 0 bases, the J end lost 2 bases, and 6 bases lay between the germline ends. Germline V gene sequence: CDR1 SGHRS, CDR2 YFSETQ. The CDR3 runs to 15 residues.

This clonotype is categorized as medium-sized (0.01 to 0.1%). The J gene is TRBJ1-1, the V gene TRBV7-9; D remains ambiguous. The CDR3 has 12 residues. The V gene's germline CDR1 is SEHNR and CDR2 FQNEAQ (reference sequence). The ends were cut back, 6 bases at V and 4 bases at J, with 9 bases in the middle. The CDR3 DNA is TGTGCCAGCAGGACCGAGGGCACTGAAGCTTTCTTT. Amino acid sequence: CASRTEGTEAFF.

The chain joins TRBV5-1 to TRBJ1-1; D might be TRBD1 (5 bases). CDR1 and CDR2 (germline): SGHRS, YFSETQ. The ends were cut back, 4 bases at V and 3 bases at J, with 13 bases in the middle. CDR3 size: 14 residues. This CDR3 is CASSQGVGDTEAFF. DNA for the CDR3: TGCGCCAGCAGCCAGGGAGTAGGGGACACTGAAGCTTTCTTT.

This clonotype has at least ten counts. This chain connects TRBV20-1 to TRBJ2-7; D may correspond to TRBD1 or TRBD2 (5 bases each). The CDR3 has 16 amino acids. CDR1 DFQATT and CDR2 SNEGSKA come from the germline V gene (reference sequence). Trimming removed 1 base from V and 2 bases from J, with 18 bases in between. The CDR3 is CSARGRGKSITYEQYF. Here the CDR3 DNA reads TGCAGTGCTAGAGGCCGGGGCAAGAGTATCACCTACGAGCAGTACTTC.

The table lists this clonotype with a few counts. This chain uses TRBV6-2 or TRBV6-3 with TRBJ2-7, with unresolved D. The V end was cut by 0 bases, the J end by 3 bases, with 6 bases between. Germline CDR1 is MNHEY and CDR2 is SVGEGT. The CDR3 length is 13 residues. Here the CDR3 reads CASSYSWVYEQYF. The CDR3 DNA sequence: TGTGCCAGCAGTTACTCGTGGGTCTACGAGCAGTACTTC.

Ten or more counts support this clonotype. J is TRBJ2-7 and V is TRBV14; D may be TRBD2 (6 bases). The CDR3 spans 14 residues. Germline CDR1 and CDR2: SGHDN and FVKESK. The V end lost 1 base, the J end lost 7 bases, and 14 bases lay between the germline ends. The CDR3 reads CASSQVGRAGEQYF. The CDR3 DNA reads TGTGCCAGCAGCCAAGTGGGCAGGGCGGGAGAGCAGTACTTC.

The sample holds a few counts of this clonotype. This rearrangement joins TRBV18 to TRBJ2-7; TRBD1 aligns across 12 bases. The CDR3 runs to 17 residues. The germline V gene encodes CDR1 KGHSH and CDR2 LQKENI. V shed 5 bases, J shed 3 bases, and the junction held 11 bases outside the gene matches. The CDR3 region is CASSFTSGTGGYYEQYF. CDR3 coding DNA: TGTGCCAGCTCATTCACTTCCGGGACAGGGGGCTACTACGAGCAGTACTTC.

This clonotype was seen ten or more times. V gene TRBV18 combines with J gene TRBJ1-1; unclear D gene. CDR1 KGHSH and CDR2 LQKENI come from the germline V gene. This CDR3 contains 13 residues. V was clipped by 2 bases and J by 3 bases, with 7 bases between them. The CDR3: CASSPDGHTEAFF. DNA of the CDR3: TGTGCCAGCTCACCAGACGGGCACACTGAAGCTTTCTTT.

Many counts were recorded for this clonotype. V and J are TRBV20-1 and TRBJ1-1; 9 bases match TRBD1. V shed 1 base, J shed 3 bases, and the junction held 0 bases outside the gene matches. The CDR3 length is 13 residues. In germline, CDR1 is DFQATT, CDR2 SNEGSKA (reference sequence). CDR3 amino acids: CSARGDRDTEAFF. CDR3 nucleotide sequence: TGCAGTGCTAGAGGGGACAGGGACACTGAAGCTTTCTTT.

The rearrangement uses TRBV4-1 and TRBJ2-4; 7 bases line up with TRBD1. The CDR3 has 14 residues. The V gene's germline CDR1 is MGHRA and CDR2 YSYEKL. V was pared by 2 bases and J by 5 bases, with 3 bases of the junction left unmatched. In nucleotides, the CDR3 is TGCGCCAGCAGCCAACCAAGGGGGCAAAACATTCAGTACTTC. Translation: CASSQPRGQNIQYF.

This clonotype was seen only a few times. The chain couples TRBV2 to TRBJ2-1; 9 bases are a match to TRBD1. Germline values: CDR1 SNHLY, CDR2 FYNNEI. The CDR3 runs 16 residues. V trimming: 1 base; J trimming: 3 bases; junction bases outside the gene matches: 4. The CDR3 loop is CASSEEGTGRYNEQFF. The CDR3 DNA is TGTGCCAGCAGTGAAGAGGGGACAGGGCGCTACAATGAGCAGTTCTTC.

This clonotype was seen more than once but under ten times. In DNA, the CDR3 is TGTGCCAGCAGCTTAGGGCCCGGGGAGCTGTTTTTT. It is translated as CASSLGPGELFF. V gene TRBV7-2 combines with J gene TRBJ2-2; no clear D. The CDR3 length is 12 residues. The V gene lost 1 base and the J gene lost 6 bases, with 3 bases spanning the gap. CDR1 SGHTA and CDR2 FQGNSA come from the germline V gene.

This clonotype was counted ten times or more. The rearrangement uses TRBV7-9 and TRBJ2-7; 9 nucleotides match TRBD1. Germline V gene lookup returns CDR1 SEHNR and CDR2 FQNEAQ (reference sequence). Trimming took 3 bases from V and 3 from J; bases not matched to a gene: 6. This CDR3 has 15 residues. This CDR3 reads CASSLTGTGFYEQYF. CDR3 in DNA: TGTGCCAGCAGCTTGACCGGGACAGGGTTCTACGAGCAGTACTTC.

This clonotype was seen at least ten times. This chain connects TRBV5-5 to TRBJ2-1, with a tentative D call TRBD2 (5 bases). The CDR3 has 14 residues. Germline CDR1 and CDR2: SGHKS and YYEKEE (reference sequence). V lost 1 base and J lost 8, with 13 bases in between. CDR3 sequence (DNA): TGTGCCAGCAGCTTGAGGTCGCAGAGGGATGAGCAGTTCTTC. It specifies CASSLRSQRDEQFF.

This clonotype is classed as medium-sized. The chain links TRBV3-1 to TRBJ2-2, with D possibly matching TRBD2 (6 bases). Germline V CDR1 and CDR2: LGHDT, YNNKEL (reference sequence). The CDR3 contains 15 residues. V lost 5 bases and J lost 6, with 16 bases in between. In DNA form, the CDR3 reads TGTGCCAGCAGCTTGGGGACCTCGGGGGCCGGGGAGCTGTTTTTT. It is translated as CASSLGTSGAGELFF.